The 18 T cell receptor beta chains below come from one sample, sequenced in a study of T-cell memory formation after mild COVID-19. MiXCR was run by TCRdb on the 5' RACE reads, yielding one entry per CDR3 protein. Of hundreds of thousands of distinct CDR3 sequences in the sample, roughly 25% are singletons; the top ten hold around 13%. Sequenced input: PBMCs or a T cell subset sorted from them (not recorded which). These TCRs come from an adult woman who had mild COVID-19 (a few samples of this study predate the infection). Cell type and time point are not known.

The chain has TRBV6-5 and TRBJ2-5; 10 bases match TRBD2. V dropped 0 bases and J dropped 2; count of bases not matched to a gene: 15. The CDR3 length is 20 residues. Germline values: CDR1 MNHEY, CDR2 SVGAGI. This chain's CDR3 is CASSYSIWASGSGRQETQYF. The CDR3 bases are TGTGCCAGCAGTTACTCGATCTGGGCTAGCGGGAGTGGGCGGCAAGAGACCCAGTACTTC.

The V call is TRBV5-1, the J call TRBJ2-7; D not certain. Trimming stripped 4 bases from V and 0 bases from J, with 14 bases between. Germline V CDR1 and CDR2: SGHRS, YFSETQ. This CDR3 has 15 amino acids. CDR3 coding DNA: TGCGCCAGCAGCGTCACAGCGATAAGCTCCTACGAGCAGTACTTC. Translation gives CASSVTAISSYEQYF.

In its sample, this clonotype was seen a few times. The chain combines TRBV18 with TRBJ2-3; either TRBD1 or TRBD2 may supply D (5 bases each). The CDR3 runs to 15 residues. The ends were cut back, 3 bases at V and 3 bases at J, with 13 bases in the middle. The germline gives CDR1 KGHSH, CDR2 LQKENI. This CDR3 reads CASSPPGPFTDTQYF. The CDR3 DNA sequence: TGTGCCAGCTCACCTCCGGGACCGTTTACAGATACGCAGTATTTT.

This clonotype was picked up a small number of times. The J gene is TRBJ2-3, the V gene TRBV6-6; perhaps TRBD2 as D (6 bases). The germline gives CDR1 MNHNY, CDR2 SVGAGI (reference sequence). Trimming took 6 bases from V and 6 from J, leaving 16 bases between them. The CDR3 extends over 14 amino acids. CDR3 amino acids: CASSSGLPADTQYF. DNA for the CDR3: TGTGCCAGCAGCTCGGGACTCCCGGCGGATACGCAGTATTTT.

The V gene is TRBV4-3, the J gene TRBJ2-7; D is possibly TRBD2 (6 bases). Germline V gives CDR1 LGHNA, CDR2 YSLEER. The CDR3 spans 15 residues. V was trimmed by 0 bases and J by 6 bases, leaving 15 bases between them. Here the CDR3 DNA reads TGCGCCAGCAGCCAAGATCAGACTAGTACGGCCGAGCAGTACTTC. This encodes CASSQDQTSTAEQYF.

This clonotype was seen only a few times. The rearrangement links TRBV12-3 or TRBV12-4 to TRBJ1-5; D is unclear. CDR3 size: 13 residues. Trimming stripped 3 bases from V and 7 bases from J, with 10 bases between. The CDR3 region has the DNA TGTGCCAGCAGTTTGGGAGGGATCCAGCCCCAGCATTTT. This sequence encodes CASSLGGIQPQHF.

This clonotype has at least ten counts. This chain connects TRBV7-2 to TRBJ2-3, with D perhaps matching TRBD1 or TRBD2 (5 bases each). Germline V gives CDR1 SGHTA, CDR2 FQGNSA. The CDR3 loop spans 17 amino acids. Trimming took off 5 bases at V and 4 bases at J, with 22 bases between the two ends. CDR3 coding DNA: TGTGCCAGCAGCCGGTACCCCGGGGCTAGCAAGGCAGATACGCAGTATTTT. Translation: CASSRYPGASKADTQYF.

This clonotype was recorded a few times. V is TRBV7-3 and J is TRBJ2-7; 11 bases agree with TRBD2. CDR3 size: 15 residues. V shed 5 bases, J shed 0 bases, and the junction held 3 bases outside the gene matches. The germline V gene has CDR1 SGHTA and CDR2 FQGTGA. CDR3 sequence: CASSPTSGNSYEQYF. CDR3 bases: TGTGCCAGCAGCCCGACTAGCGGGAACTCCTACGAGCAGTACTTC. Using reference TRBV7-3 and TRBJ2-7 for the parts outside the CDR3, the full variable domain is GAGVSQTPSNKVTEKGKYVELRCDPISGHTALYWYRQSLGQGPEFLIYFQGTGAADDSGLPNDRFFAVRPEGSVSTLKIQRTERGDSAVYLCASSPTSGNSYEQYFGPGTRLTVT.

The chain employs TRBV12-3 or TRBV12-4 and TRBJ2-1; 11 bases are shared with TRBD1. CDR3 length: 16 residues. J lost 5 bases, V lost 5 bases, and 8 bases had no gene match. As DNA, the CDR3 is TGTGCCAGCAGTCGACCCTGGGACAGGGGGAACAATGAGCAGTTCTTC. Its translation: CASSRPWDRGNNEQFF.

The rearrangement joins TRBV4-1 to TRBJ2-1; D is uncertain. The V end lost 7 bases, the J end lost 0 bases, and 13 bases lay between the germline ends. Germline V gene sequence: CDR1 MGHRA, CDR2 YSYEKL. This CDR3 spans 15 amino acids. The CDR3 coding sequence is TGCGCCAGCATTGAGGTACCGAGCTCCTACAATGAGCAGTTCTTC. This gives the protein CASIEVPSSYNEQFF.

J is TRBJ2-5 and V is TRBV29-1; a possible D gene is TRBD2 (7 bases). Germline CDR1 and CDR2: SQVTM and ANQGSEA. V lost 7 bases to trimming and J lost 9 bases, with 24 bases between them. The CDR3 is 14 residues long. The CDR3 DNA reads as TGCAGCGCCCCCGGGGGGCCCGGGGCTGGAGCCCAGTACTTC. Translation gives CSAPGGPGAGAQYF.

This chain uses TRBV30 with TRBJ2-1; D not resolved. V lost 1 base and J 9 bases, leaving 4 bases between the germline ends. Germline loops: CDR1 GTSNPN, CDR2 SVGIG (reference sequence). The CDR3 loop spans 10 amino acids. CDR3 in amino acids: CAWSASEQFF. As DNA, the CDR3 is TGTGCCTGGAGTGCGAGTGAGCAGTTCTTC.

There are a few counts of this clonotype. The CDR3 DNA reads TGCAGTGCTAGAGTAATGGCTAGCGGGGGGTACAATGAGCAGTTCTTC. This encodes CSARVMASGGYNEQFF. This sequence joins TRBV20-1 and TRBJ2-1, with TRBD2 matching 11 bases. This CDR3 comprises 16 residues. Trimming removed 1 base from V and 4 bases from J; junction bases left unmatched: 6. Germline assignment: CDR1 DFQATT and CDR2 SNEGSKA (reference sequence).

The V and J genes are TRBV10-3 and TRBJ1-1; a possible D gene is TRBD1 (6 bases). Deletions cut 3 bases from V and 6 bases from J, with 11 bases between. From germline, CDR1 is ENHRY and CDR2 SYGVKD. The CDR3 contains 13 residues. The DNA for the CDR3 is TGTGCCATCAGTGAAGGGGGGATCCCTGAAGCTTTCTTT. Protein: CAISEGGIPEAFF.

This clonotype has just a few counts. The chain recombines TRBV20-1 with TRBJ2-5; D perhaps matches TRBD2 (6 bases). This CDR3 region has 14 residues. Germline-derived CDR1 and CDR2 are DFQATT and SNEGSKA (reference sequence). V was clipped by 0 bases and J by 2 bases, with 10 bases between them. The CDR3 DNA reads as TGCAGTGCTAGAGATTGGGCGGGACAAGAGACCCAGTACTTC. Translating gives CSARDWAGQETQYF.

The chain couples TRBV12-3 or TRBV12-4 to TRBJ2-1; maybe TRBD1 (5 bases). Trimming removed 10 bases at V and 0 bases at J, with 10 bases between. The CDR3 extends over 13 amino acids. The CDR3: CAIGQGSYNEQFF. CDR3 DNA: TGTGCCATCGGGCAGGGCTCCTACAATGAGCAGTTCTTC.

A single count supports this clonotype. The chain employs TRBV20-1 and TRBJ2-7; perhaps TRBD2 as D (5 bases). Looked up from germline, CDR1 is DFQATT and CDR2 is SNEGSKA (reference sequence). This CDR3 has 15 residues. The germline V and J ends were trimmed by 3 bases and 0 bases, with 15 bases remaining between them. The CDR3 spells CSARSRLAYSYEQYF. The CDR3 DNA is TGCAGTGCTAGGAGTAGGCTAGCCTACTCCTACGAGCAGTACTTC.

This clonotype was counted a few times. The chain employs TRBV12-3 or TRBV12-4 and TRBJ2-3, with D possibly being TRBD2 (6 bases). The V end was cut by 4 bases, the J end by 5 bases, with 22 bases between. The CDR3 loop spans 17 amino acids. CDR3 coding DNA: TGTGCCAGCAGTTCCTACCTAGGACGGGAGAGCGAAGATACGCAGTATTTT. Translation gives CASSSYLGRESEDTQYF.